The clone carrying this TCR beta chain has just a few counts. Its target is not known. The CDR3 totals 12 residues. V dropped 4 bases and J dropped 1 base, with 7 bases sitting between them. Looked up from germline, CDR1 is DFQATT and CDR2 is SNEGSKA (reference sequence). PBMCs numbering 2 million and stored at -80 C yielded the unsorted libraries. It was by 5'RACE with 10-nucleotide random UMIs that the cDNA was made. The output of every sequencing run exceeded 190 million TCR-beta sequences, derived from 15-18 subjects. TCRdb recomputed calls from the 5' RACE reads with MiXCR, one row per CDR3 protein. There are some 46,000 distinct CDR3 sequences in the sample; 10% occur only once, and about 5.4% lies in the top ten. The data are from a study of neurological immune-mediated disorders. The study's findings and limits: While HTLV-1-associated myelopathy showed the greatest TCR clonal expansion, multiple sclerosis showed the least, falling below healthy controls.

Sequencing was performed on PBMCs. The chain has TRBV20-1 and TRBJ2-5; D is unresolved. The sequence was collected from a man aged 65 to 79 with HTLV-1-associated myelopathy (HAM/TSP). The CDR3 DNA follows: TGCAGTGCTAAACAGTCCCAAGAGACCCAGTACTTC. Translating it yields CSAKQSQETQYF.